Listed below are T cell receptor beta chains from one sample, sequenced in a study of regulatory T cells in long-lasting Graves disease. TCRdb analysed the multiplex PCR reads with MiXCR anew, one entry per CDR3 protein. The sample consists of 350,000 to 550,000 distinct CDR3 sequences, 14% of them appearing once. These records were also assigned to another study, of T cells in Graves' hyperthyroidism and ophthalmopathy.

The sample in question was peripheral blood mononuclear cells (PBMCs), obtained at new diagnosis, from a patient treated with antithyroid drugs. The receptor set was obtained from a woman aged 50 to 65 with Graves disease. CDR3s include the opening cysteine and the closing phenylalanine or tryptophan. Fields, in order: J gene, D gene, CDR3 length, clone size, V gene, CDR3 protein, CDR3 DNA. D genes are given only for firm matches. Part of the rows lack a size; the others show once, few, many or a class for expanded clones.

J gene: TRBJ2-7; D gene: TRBD2; CDR3 length: 14; clone size: NA; V gene: TRBV25-1; CDR3 protein: CASSEWGLVYEQYF; CDR3 DNA: TGTGCCAGCAGTGAATGGGGACTAGTCTACGAGCAGTACTTC
J gene: TRBJ1-1; D gene: NA; CDR3 length: 13; clone size: many; V gene: TRBV24-1; CDR3 protein: CATSDWGLGEAFF; CDR3 DNA: TGTGCCACCAGTGATTGGGGGTTAGGGGAAGCTTTCTTT
J gene: TRBJ1-1; D gene: TRBD1; CDR3 length: 14; clone size: NA; V gene: TRBV2; CDR3 protein: CATERTGGFTEAFF; CDR3 DNA: TGTGCCACCGAGAGGACAGGGGGCTTCACTGAAGCTTTCTTT
J gene: TRBJ2-7; D gene: NA; CDR3 length: 15; clone size: many; V gene: TRBV11-1; CDR3 protein: CASSLRGNSFYEQYF; CDR3 DNA: TGTGCCAGCAGCCTACGGGGGAACTCCTTCTACGAGCAGTACTTC
J gene: TRBJ2-1; D gene: NA; CDR3 length: 15; clone size: many; V gene: TRBV12-3/TRBV12-4; CDR3 protein: CASSNPLASRGEQFF; CDR3 DNA: TGTGCCAGCAGTAACCCTTTGGCCAGCCGGGGTGAGCAGTTCTTC
J gene: TRBJ1-6; D gene: NA; CDR3 length: 13; clone size: many; V gene: TRBV12-3/TRBV12-4; CDR3 protein: CASSLGLNSPLHF; CDR3 DNA: TGTGCCAGCAGTTTGGGTCTGAATTCACCCCTCCACTTT
J gene: TRBJ2-2; D gene: NA; CDR3 length: 16; clone size: NA; V gene: TRBV9; CDR3 protein: CASSVGLAKNTGELFF; CDR3 DNA: TGTGCCAGCAGCGTAGGGCTAGCGAAAAACACCGGGGAGCTGTTTTTT
J gene: TRBJ2-1; D gene: TRBD1; CDR3 length: 18; clone size: NA; V gene: TRBV5-1; CDR3 protein: CASSQGEGRTGVYNEQFF; CDR3 DNA: TGCGCCAGCAGCCAAGGAGAGGGTAGGACAGGGGTCTACAATGAGCAGTTCTTC
J gene: TRBJ2-1; D gene: TRBD2; CDR3 length: 17; clone size: few; V gene: TRBV11-3; CDR3 protein: CASSQRSLAGGYNEQFF; CDR3 DNA: TGTGCCAGCAGCCAGCGATCACTAGCGGGAGGCTACAATGAGCAGTTCTTC
J gene: TRBJ2-7; D gene: NA; CDR3 length: 11; clone size: many; V gene: TRBV28; CDR3 protein: CASSDLLEQYF; CDR3 DNA: TGTGCCAGCAGTGACCTTCTCGAGCAGTACTTC
J gene: TRBJ2-7; D gene: NA; CDR3 length: 16; clone size: many; V gene: TRBV7-9; CDR3 protein: CASSLVGGIQPYEQYF; CDR3 DNA: TGTGCCAGCAGCTTAGTCGGTGGGATACAGCCCTACGAGCAGTACTTC
J gene: TRBJ2-1; D gene: NA; CDR3 length: 17; clone size: many; V gene: TRBV7-8; CDR3 protein: CASSLASRAESYNEQFF; CDR3 DNA: TGTGCCAGCAGCTTAGCAAGCAGGGCGGAGTCTTACAATGAGCAGTTCTTC
J gene: TRBJ1-1; D gene: TRBD1; CDR3 length: 14; clone size: many; V gene: TRBV7-2; CDR3 protein: CASSWSGQRTEAFF; CDR3 DNA: TGTGCCAGCAGCTGGTCGGGACAGCGGACTGAAGCTTTCTTT
J gene: TRBJ2-1; D gene: TRBD1; CDR3 length: 13; clone size: many; V gene: TRBV18; CDR3 protein: CASSNRDRAEQFF; CDR3 DNA: TGTGCCAGCTCAAACCGGGACAGGGCTGAGCAGTTCTTC
J gene: TRBJ2-7; D gene: TRBD1; CDR3 length: 15; clone size: many; V gene: TRBV7-9; CDR3 protein: CASSPVGTASYEQYF; CDR3 DNA: TGTGCCAGCAGCCCTGTGGGGACAGCCTCCTACGAGCAGTACTTC
J gene: TRBJ2-3; D gene: NA; CDR3 length: 15; clone size: few; V gene: TRBV12-3/TRBV12-4; CDR3 protein: CASRVGDILIYTQYF; CDR3 DNA: TGTGCCAGCAGGGTCGGGGACATCTTGATCTATACGCAGTATTTT
J gene: TRBJ2-1; D gene: NA; CDR3 length: 12; clone size: many; V gene: TRBV2; CDR3 protein: CASTSGVYEQFF; CDR3 DNA: TGTGCCAGTACTTCTGGAGTCTATGAGCAGTTCTTC
J gene: TRBJ2-2; D gene: NA; CDR3 length: 16; clone size: few; V gene: TRBV5-6; CDR3 protein: CASSLETELYTGELFF; CDR3 DNA: TGTGCCAGCAGCTTGGAGACAGAACTTTACACCGGGGAGCTGTTTTTT
J gene: TRBJ1-5; D gene: TRBD1; CDR3 length: 13; clone size: many; V gene: TRBV12-3/TRBV12-4; CDR3 protein: CASQGGDGQPQHF; CDR3 DNA: TGTGCCAGCCAGGGGGGAGACGGTCAGCCCCAGCATTTT
J gene: TRBJ1-2; D gene: NA; CDR3 length: 16; clone size: few; V gene: TRBV7-6; CDR3 protein: CASSLGTLRANYGYTF; CDR3 DNA: TGTGCCAGCAGCTTAGGGACCTTGAGAGCAAACTATGGCTACACCTTC
J gene: TRBJ2-7; D gene: NA; CDR3 length: 12; clone size: few; V gene: TRBV29-1; CDR3 protein: CSVAGTADEQYF; CDR3 DNA: TGCAGCGTTGCGGGGACGGCGGACGAGCAGTACTTC
J gene: TRBJ2-7; D gene: TRBD2; CDR3 length: 15; clone size: NA; V gene: TRBV20-1; CDR3 protein: CSAVHFSGKTYEQYF; CDR3 DNA: TGCAGTGCCGTACACTTTAGCGGGAAGACCTACGAGCAGTACTTC
J gene: TRBJ2-3; D gene: NA; CDR3 length: 17; clone size: many; V gene: TRBV28; CDR3 protein: CASSWGWEAGQTDTQYF; CDR3 DNA: TGTGCCAGCAGTTGGGGTTGGGAGGCAGGGCAGACAGATACGCAGTATTTT
J gene: TRBJ2-7; D gene: NA; CDR3 length: 11; clone size: NA; V gene: TRBV2; CDR3 protein: CASSEGLGQYF; CDR3 DNA: TGTGCCAGCAGTGAAGGGCTAGGGCAGTACTTC
J gene: TRBJ2-2; D gene: NA; CDR3 length: 15; clone size: few; V gene: TRBV4-2; CDR3 protein: CASRQDVANTGELFF; CDR3 DNA: TGTGCCAGCAGGCAAGACGTAGCGAACACCGGGGAGCTGTTTTTT
J gene: TRBJ1-3; D gene: NA; CDR3 length: 11; clone size: NA; V gene: TRBV30; CDR3 protein: CAWSSGNTIYF; CDR3 DNA: TGTGCCTGGAGTTCTGGAAACACCATATATTTT
J gene: TRBJ2-7; D gene: TRBD2; CDR3 length: 14; clone size: many; V gene: TRBV12-3/TRBV12-4; CDR3 protein: CASSLGGLADEQYF; CDR3 DNA: TGTGCCAGCAGTTTAGGGGGACTAGCGGACGAGCAGTACTTC
J gene: TRBJ2-1; D gene: NA; CDR3 length: 12; clone size: many; V gene: TRBV7-9; CDR3 protein: CASSSRDYEQFF; CDR3 DNA: TGTGCCAGCAGCTCCCGGGACTATGAGCAGTTCTTC
J gene: TRBJ2-1; D gene: NA; CDR3 length: 15; clone size: many; V gene: TRBV28; CDR3 protein: CASRGGGESVDEQFF; CDR3 DNA: TGTGCCAGCAGAGGGGGGGGGGAGTCGGTCGATGAGCAGTTCTTC
J gene: TRBJ2-5; D gene: NA; CDR3 length: 15; clone size: many; V gene: TRBV3-1; CDR3 protein: CASSQERLALETQYF; CDR3 DNA: TGTGCCAGCAGCCAAGAACGGCTAGCTTTGGAGACCCAGTACTTC
J gene: TRBJ2-1; D gene: NA; CDR3 length: 12; clone size: many; V gene: TRBV11-2; CDR3 protein: CASSPHPGEQFF; CDR3 DNA: TGTGCCAGCAGCCCCCACCCCGGGGAGCAGTTCTTC
J gene: TRBJ2-7; D gene: NA; CDR3 length: 12; clone size: many; V gene: TRBV18; CDR3 protein: CASSPEGYEQYF; CDR3 DNA: TGTGCCAGCTCACCGGAGGGCTACGAGCAGTACTTC
J gene: TRBJ2-7; D gene: TRBD2; CDR3 length: 15; clone size: many; V gene: TRBV6-1; CDR3 protein: CATQGGSSSSYEQYF; CDR3 DNA: TGTGCCACCCAGGGAGGGTCCTCTTCCTCCTACGAGCAGTACTTC
J gene: TRBJ2-6; D gene: NA; CDR3 length: 22; clone size: many; V gene: TRBV11-2; CDR3 protein: CASSFNQEKQTHSYSGANVLTF; CDR3 DNA: TGTGCCAGCAGCTTCAATCAAGAGAAGCAAACACACTCATACTCTGGGGCCAACGTCCTGACTTTC
J gene: TRBJ2-7; D gene: TRBD1; CDR3 length: 18; clone size: many; V gene: TRBV7-9; CDR3 protein: CASSITGGGYLDSYEQYF; CDR3 DNA: TGTGCCAGCAGCATAACAGGGGGCGGCTATCTAGACTCCTACGAGCAGTACTTC
J gene: TRBJ2-5; D gene: TRBD2; CDR3 length: 18; clone size: many; V gene: TRBV7-2; CDR3 protein: CASSLMLSSGSRGETQYF; CDR3 DNA: TGTGCCAGCAGCTTAATGCTGTCTAGCGGGAGTCGGGGAGAGACCCAGTACTTC
J gene: TRBJ2-1; D gene: TRBD2; CDR3 length: 17; clone size: many; V gene: TRBV5-1; CDR3 protein: CASSFGLAGGFYNEQFF; CDR3 DNA: TGCGCCAGCAGCTTTGGACTAGCGGGAGGGTTCTACAATGAGCAGTTCTTC